This T cell receptor (beta chain) was identified in a study of T-cell reconstitution after alpha-beta-depleted transplantation in children. Study conclusions and caveats: Approximately two months post-transplant, alpha-beta T cells reportedly originated from several hundred expanded graft clones. Hyperexpanded clones declined; after one year, newly produced T cells mostly supplied diversity. Several patients had high TCRbeta diversity at day 60; it came from surviving recipient T cells and thymic progenitors.

This clonotype was counted many times. No antigen is known for it. As it was prepared, the TCRbeta library received unique molecular identifiers. TCRdb processed the PCR reads anew with MiXCR; each CDR3 protein has one entry. Here the sample spans some 300,000 distinct CDR3 sequences, 10% being singletons. Trimming left V 4 bases short and J 7 bases short, with 15 bases between. The CDR3 has 15 residues. In germline, CDR1 is SGHRS, CDR2 YFSETQ. The V gene is TRBV5-1, the J gene TRBJ1-6; tentatively, D is TRBD1 (6 bases). This sequence was found in a boy younger than two with acute myeloid leukemia, due to receive a stem cell transplant. This specimen consisted of PBMCs, obtained before TCRalphabeta/CD19-depleted stem cell transplant. The CDR3: CASSGNRDPNSPLHF. CDR3 DNA: TGCGCCAGCAGCGGCAACAGGGACCCGAATTCACCCCTCCACTTT.